The 6 T cell receptor beta chains below all came from one sample that was sequenced in a study of blood T cell repertoires in COVID-19. Assay used: immunoSEQ multiplex PCR; TCRdb lists only in-frame clones, some missing. The data show about 190,000 clones, 84% seen once. The sample taken for sequencing was peripheral blood. The origin of the receptors is a human donor in a cohort sampled during active COVID-19.

As concerns this clone: Other DNA sequences in this specimen translate into the identical CDR3. V and J are TRBV20-1 and TRBJ2-5; D uncertain. Trimming removed 3 bases from V and 5 bases from J, with 7 bases in between. CDR3 length equals 11 residues. Germline V lookup: CDR1 DFQATT, CDR2 SNEGSKA (reference sequence). CDR3 bases: TGCAGTGCTAGGTTACTGGAGACCCAGTACTTC. It is translated as CSARLLETQYF.

The chain employs TRBV2 and TRBJ2-7; 8 positions match TRBD2. This CDR3 has 14 amino acids. J gave up 6 bases and V 5 bases, and 9 bases lay outside the gene matches. The germline CDR1 and CDR2 sequences are SNHLY and FYNNEI. CDR3 residues: CASSSAGGPSEQYF. The CDR3 DNA follows: TGTGCCAGCAGTTCCGCGGGAGGCCCTTCCGAGCAGTACTTC. The full variable domain, in which reference TRBV2 and TRBJ2-7 provide the parts outside the CDR3, is EPEVTQTPSHQVTQMGQEVILRCVPISNHLYFYWYRQILGQKVEFLVSFYNNEISEKSEIFDDQFSVERPDGSNFTLKIRSTKLEDSAMYFCASSSAGGPSEQYFGPGTRLTVT.

The V gene is TRBV9, the J gene TRBJ1-1; no clear D gene. Trimming took 0 bases from V and 0 from J, leaving 9 bases between them. Germline V gives CDR1 SGDLS, CDR2 YYNGEE. CDR3 size: 15 residues. The CDR3 protein is CASSVDPSLNTEAFF. The CDR3 DNA reads as TGTGCCAGCAGCGTAGATCCATCCCTGAACACTGAAGCTTTCTTT.

J is TRBJ2-7 and V is TRBV6-8; 7 bases match TRBD1. With 10 bases clipped from V and 3 bases from J, the junction kept 9 bases outside the gene matches. Germline lookup yields CDR1 MNHGY and CDR2 SAAAGT. This CDR3 is 13 amino acids long. Here the CDR3 reads CATNTGEHYEQYV. CDR3 coding DNA: TGTGCCACCAATACAGGGGAACACTACGAGCAGTACGTC.

V and J are TRBV6-6 and TRBJ2-2, with TRBD2 as a possible D gene (6 bases). The CDR3 has 15 residues. Germline CDR1 MNHNY, CDR2 SVGAGI (reference sequence). Trimming took 6 bases from V and 7 from J, leaving 18 bases between them. The CDR3 DNA follows: TGTGCCAGCAGCTCCCTCGGGGGACGAAACGGGGAGCTGTTTTTT. Residues: CASSSLGGRNGELFF.

This clone was detected once. This sequence joins TRBV6-6 and TRBJ2-7; D is perhaps TRBD2 (5 bases). CDR1 is MNHNY and CDR2 is SVGAGI in the germline V gene (reference sequence). The V and J ends lost 7 bases and 3 bases respectively, with 13 bases between them. The CDR3 is 13 residues long. The CDR3 DNA sequence: TGTGCCAGCAAACTAGGCCGACGCTACGAGCAGTACTTC. This sequence encodes CASKLGRRYEQYF.